These T cell receptor beta chains were read from a single sample in a study of blood T cell repertoires in COVID-19. Using immunoSEQ multiplex PCR, the repertoire was profiled, and TCRdb retains in-frame clones only, with some absent. This table holds roughly 140,000 clones, around four fifths found once. The sample was PBMCs or T cells enriched from blood (not recorded which). These receptors all stem from a woman aged 35 to 49 who had recovered from COVID-19. Each CDR3 is given with its conserved first and last residue. Each record gives: CDR3 DNA, CDR3 protein, clone size, D gene, V gene, J gene. D genes are given only for firm matches. Some rows have no size entry. The others give once, few or many, or a class for an expanded clone.

cdr3_nt: TGTGCCAGCAGTGAGACTAGCACAGATACGCAGTATTTT
cdr3_aa: CASSETSTDTQYF
clone_size: -
d_call: -
v_call: TRBV2
j_call: TRBJ2-3

cdr3_nt: TGTGCCAGCAGCTTGTCGGGGGGAGGAGAGACCCAGTACTTC
cdr3_aa: CASSLSGGGETQYF
clone_size: -
d_call: TRBD2
v_call: TRBV5-4
j_call: TRBJ2-5

cdr3_nt: TGTGCCAGCAGTTACACTGAGCAGTTCTTC
cdr3_aa: CASSYTEQFF
clone_size: few
d_call: -
v_call: TRBV12-3/TRBV12-4
j_call: TRBJ2-1

cdr3_nt: TGTGCCTGGGGGACAGGGGACCGCTACGAGCAGTACTTC
cdr3_aa: CAWGTGDRYEQYF
clone_size: once
d_call: TRBD1
v_call: TRBV30
j_call: TRBJ2-7

cdr3_nt: TGTGCCAGCAGTGAATGGCTTGGACAGAGAGAGAACACTGAAGCTTTCTTT
cdr3_aa: CASSEWLGQRENTEAFF
clone_size: -
d_call: -
v_call: TRBV2
j_call: TRBJ1-1

cdr3_nt: TGTGCCAGCAGCCAATACGGGTACTTGGACACTGAAGCTTTCTTT
cdr3_aa: CASSQYGYLDTEAFF
clone_size: few
d_call: -
v_call: TRBV14
j_call: TRBJ1-1

cdr3_nt: TGTGCCAGCAGCGTAGAAAGCGGGAGAACCTACGAGCAGTACTTC
cdr3_aa: CASSVESGRTYEQYF
clone_size: -
d_call: TRBD2
v_call: TRBV9
j_call: TRBJ2-7

cdr3_nt: TGTGCCAGCAGTGAAATAGGGGTAACTAATGAAAAACTGTTTTTT
cdr3_aa: CASSEIGVTNEKLFF
clone_size: -
d_call: -
v_call: TRBV6-1
j_call: TRBJ1-4

cdr3_nt: TGTGCCAGCAGCACGGACAGCTCCCTCCACGAGCAGTACTTC
cdr3_aa: CASSTDSSLHEQYF
clone_size: once
d_call: -
v_call: TRBV5-6
j_call: TRBJ2-7

cdr3_nt: TGCAGCGTTGAGGTCAGGGGACAGAGCTATGGCTACACCTTC
cdr3_aa: CSVEVRGQSYGYTF
clone_size: -
d_call: TRBD1
v_call: TRBV29-1
j_call: TRBJ1-2

cdr3_nt: TGTGCCAGCAAAGACGGAACTAGCTCCTACGAGCAGTACTTC
cdr3_aa: CASKDGTSSYEQYF
clone_size: -
d_call: -
v_call: TRBV6-1
j_call: TRBJ2-7

cdr3_nt: TGTGCCTGGAGTGTAAGGGGATCAGGGACTGAAGCTTTCTTT
cdr3_aa: CAWSVRGSGTEAFF
clone_size: -
d_call: -
v_call: TRBV30
j_call: TRBJ1-1

cdr3_nt: TGTGCCAGCAGCCGAGGGACTAGCGGAGATGGCGAGCAGTACTTC
cdr3_aa: CASSRGTSGDGEQYF
clone_size: -
d_call: TRBD2
v_call: TRBV2
j_call: TRBJ2-7

cdr3_nt: TGTGCCAGTAGGTTGGCAGGTCTCCCCTATGGCTACACCTTC
cdr3_aa: CASRLAGLPYGYTF
clone_size: -
d_call: -
v_call: TRBV19
j_call: TRBJ1-2

cdr3_nt: TGTGCCAGCAGCCCCGGGAGTTTCTACGAGCAGTACTTC
cdr3_aa: CASSPGSFYEQYF
clone_size: -
d_call: -
v_call: TRBV5-5
j_call: TRBJ2-7

cdr3_nt: TGTGCCGGCGGGACTAGCGTGAATGAGCAGTTCTTC
cdr3_aa: CAGGTSVNEQFF
clone_size: few
d_call: TRBD2
v_call: TRBV30
j_call: TRBJ2-1

cdr3_nt: TGTGCCAGCAGCCCGATCGACAGGGGGCCCTACAATGAGCAGTTCTTC
cdr3_aa: CASSPIDRGPYNEQFF
clone_size: -
d_call: TRBD1
v_call: TRBV27
j_call: TRBJ2-1

cdr3_nt: TGCGCCAGCAGCTTGTTGCCGGGTGCTCAAGAGACCCAGTACTTC
cdr3_aa: CASSLLPGAQETQYF
clone_size: -
d_call: -
v_call: TRBV5-1
j_call: TRBJ2-5

cdr3_nt: TGTGCCATCAGTGAGGGACAGGGGGCCGAGGGCTACACCTTC
cdr3_aa: CAISEGQGAEGYTF
clone_size: -
d_call: TRBD1
v_call: TRBV10-3
j_call: TRBJ1-2

cdr3_nt: TGCGCCAGCAGTCAGGCCGGGACTAGCCGTCCCTACAATGAGCAGTTCTTC
cdr3_aa: CASSQAGTSRPYNEQFF
clone_size: -
d_call: TRBD2
v_call: TRBV23-1
j_call: TRBJ2-1

cdr3_nt: TGTGCCAGCAGTTACAGGACAGGGCTCAATGAGCAGTTCTTC
cdr3_aa: CASSYRTGLNEQFF
clone_size: -
d_call: TRBD1
v_call: TRBV6-5
j_call: TRBJ2-1

cdr3_nt: TGTGCCAGCAGCCCAGGACAGGGGGTCTACGAGCAGTACTTC
cdr3_aa: CASSPGQGVYEQYF
clone_size: -
d_call: TRBD1
v_call: TRBV3-1/TRBV3-2
j_call: TRBJ2-7

cdr3_nt: TGTGCCAGCAGCCAAGCTCGACCTGGACAGGAGGCCCCTAGAGGCACTGAAGCTTTCTTT
cdr3_aa: CASSQARPGQEAPRGTEAFF
clone_size: -
d_call: TRBD1
v_call: TRBV14
j_call: TRBJ1-1

cdr3_nt: TGTGCCTGGAGTGTAGGGACAACGAGGGGTGTTCATACGCAGTATTTT
cdr3_aa: CAWSVGTTRGVHTQYF
clone_size: -
d_call: -
v_call: TRBV30
j_call: TRBJ2-3

cdr3_nt: TGTGCCAGCAACACCGGGACACCTTACAATGAGCAGTTCTTC
cdr3_aa: CASNTGTPYNEQFF
clone_size: -
d_call: -
v_call: TRBV11-2
j_call: TRBJ2-1

cdr3_nt: TGTGCCAGCAGAACCGGGCCTCAGGGGAGTGAGCAGTTCTTC
cdr3_aa: CASRTGPQGSEQFF
clone_size: -
d_call: -
v_call: TRBV2
j_call: TRBJ2-1

cdr3_nt: TGTGCCAGCCTGAAGAACCGGGACAGGGCCTCCGATGAGCAGTTCTTC
cdr3_aa: CASLKNRDRASDEQFF
clone_size: once
d_call: TRBD1
v_call: TRBV27
j_call: TRBJ2-1

cdr3_nt: TGTGCCAGCAGCGTTGACAAAAACTATGGCTACACCTTC
cdr3_aa: CASSVDKNYGYTF
clone_size: -
d_call: -
v_call: TRBV9
j_call: TRBJ1-2

cdr3_nt: TGTGCCAGCAGCTTAGTAGGGAGGTCCTCCTCTAATTACGAGCAGTACTTC
cdr3_aa: CASSLVGRSSSNYEQYF
clone_size: -
d_call: -
v_call: TRBV7-2
j_call: TRBJ2-7

cdr3_nt: TGTGCCAGCAGTCGACGGGAGTCAGATACGCAGTATTTT
cdr3_aa: CASSRRESDTQYF
clone_size: -
d_call: -
v_call: TRBV27
j_call: TRBJ2-3

cdr3_nt: TGTGCCAGCAGTGAGCGGGACAGGGTAAGAGATACGCAGTATTTT
cdr3_aa: CASSERDRVRDTQYF
clone_size: few
d_call: TRBD1
v_call: TRBV2
j_call: TRBJ2-3

cdr3_nt: TGTGCCAGCAGCTTCCACAGCTCTAGCGGGAGAAGCGAGCAGTACTTC
cdr3_aa: CASSFHSSSGRSEQYF
clone_size: -
d_call: TRBD2
v_call: TRBV9
j_call: TRBJ2-7

cdr3_nt: TGTGCCATCACCAATGGGAGGGATAACTATGGCTACACCTTC
cdr3_aa: CAITNGRDNYGYTF
clone_size: -
d_call: -
v_call: TRBV10-3
j_call: TRBJ1-2

cdr3_nt: TGTGCCAGCAGCTTGGGGCGAAACACCGGGGAGCTGTTTTTT
cdr3_aa: CASSLGRNTGELFF
clone_size: -
d_call: -
v_call: TRBV7-3
j_call: TRBJ2-2

cdr3_nt: TGTGCCACCCAGAGGGAAGAGACCCAGTACTTC
cdr3_aa: CATQREETQYF
clone_size: -
d_call: -
v_call: TRBV6-5
j_call: TRBJ2-5

cdr3_nt: TGTGCCAGCAGCAGGGGGATCGAGCAGTACTTC
cdr3_aa: CASSRGIEQYF
clone_size: once
d_call: TRBD1
v_call: TRBV6-5
j_call: TRBJ2-7

cdr3_nt: TGTGCCAGCAGCTTGGGCGGAATGAACACTGAAGCTTTCTTT
cdr3_aa: CASSLGGMNTEAFF
clone_size: -
d_call: -
v_call: TRBV5-6
j_call: TRBJ1-1

cdr3_nt: TGCGCCAGCAGCTTCAGACTAGGTTCGGGCACAGATACGCAGTATTTT
cdr3_aa: CASSFRLGSGTDTQYF
clone_size: -
d_call: -
v_call: TRBV5-1
j_call: TRBJ2-3

cdr3_nt: TGTGCCACCAGCCCAGGTCGTGGGTCCTCTGGAAACACCATATATTTT
cdr3_aa: CATSPGRGSSGNTIYF
clone_size: -
d_call: -
v_call: TRBV15
j_call: TRBJ1-3

cdr3_nt: TGCAGTGCTAGTGTCCTTCTGGGGGGGCCACAAGAGACCCAGTACTTC
cdr3_aa: CSASVLLGGPQETQYF
clone_size: -
d_call: -
v_call: TRBV20-1
j_call: TRBJ2-5

cdr3_nt: TGTGCCAGCAGCCAGGGACTAGCGGGAGCAGGAGCCAAAAACATTCAGTACTTC
cdr3_aa: CASSQGLAGAGAKNIQYF
clone_size: -
d_call: TRBD2
v_call: TRBV4-2
j_call: TRBJ2-4

cdr3_nt: TGTGCCAGCAGTCCTGTGGCGGGGACCCTAGATACGCAGTATTTT
cdr3_aa: CASSPVAGTLDTQYF
clone_size: -
d_call: -
v_call: TRBV6-5
j_call: TRBJ2-3

cdr3_nt: TGTGCCTGGCAGAGGGACATTTTTGCCCCTTATGGCTACACCTTC
cdr3_aa: CAWQRDIFAPYGYTF
clone_size: -
d_call: -
v_call: TRBV30
j_call: TRBJ1-2

cdr3_nt: TGTGCCAGCAGTTACTCGTCCAGGGCTGGTAATGAAGCTTTCTTT
cdr3_aa: CASSYSSRAGNEAFF
clone_size: -
d_call: -
v_call: TRBV6-2/TRBV6-3
j_call: TRBJ1-1

cdr3_nt: TGTGCCAGCAGCCAAGGAGGCCCGGCTGAGCAGTTCTTC
cdr3_aa: CASSQGGPAEQFF
clone_size: -
d_call: -
v_call: TRBV3-1/TRBV3-2
j_call: TRBJ2-1

cdr3_nt: TGTGCCAGTAGTATAGGTCTAGCGGGTCCCGCATCCCTCTACGAGCAGTACTTC
cdr3_aa: CASSIGLAGPASLYEQYF
clone_size: -
d_call: TRBD2
v_call: TRBV19
j_call: TRBJ2-7

cdr3_nt: TGTGCCAGCAGTCAAGGGGTTTCCCAATCCTACGAGCAGTACTTC
cdr3_aa: CASSQGVSQSYEQYF
clone_size: few
d_call: -
v_call: TRBV27
j_call: TRBJ2-7

cdr3_nt: TGTGCCATCAGCGACAAACCGGGACAGGGAAACCCGGGAACAACTAATGAAAAACTGTTTTTT
cdr3_aa: CAISDKPGQGNPGTTNEKLFF
clone_size: few
d_call: TRBD1
v_call: TRBV10-3
j_call: TRBJ1-4

cdr3_nt: TGTGCCAGCTCACCAATGAGTGGAGCGGGAGGACTTTACAATGAGCAGTTCTTC
cdr3_aa: CASSPMSGAGGLYNEQFF
clone_size: once
d_call: TRBD2
v_call: TRBV18
j_call: TRBJ2-1

cdr3_nt: TGCGCCAGCAGCCGGAGATATGGAGATACCGGGGAGCTGTTTTTT
cdr3_aa: CASSRRYGDTGELFF
clone_size: -
d_call: -
v_call: TRBV4-1
j_call: TRBJ2-2

cdr3_nt: TGCGCCAGCAGCCCGGGACAGGGGGTAGATGGCTACACCTTC
cdr3_aa: CASSPGQGVDGYTF
clone_size: -
d_call: TRBD1
v_call: TRBV5-1
j_call: TRBJ1-2

cdr3_nt: TGCGCCAGCAGCTCGGACAGTTTCCAAGAGACCCAGTACTTC
cdr3_aa: CASSSDSFQETQYF
clone_size: -
d_call: -
v_call: TRBV5-1
j_call: TRBJ2-5

cdr3_nt: TGTGCCAGCAGCTTAGGGGGACTAGCGGGAGAATTTGAGCAGTTCTTC
cdr3_aa: CASSLGGLAGEFEQFF
clone_size: -
d_call: TRBD2
v_call: TRBV13
j_call: TRBJ2-1

cdr3_nt: TGTGCCAGCACCCCAGGAATGAACACTGAAGCTTTCTTT
cdr3_aa: CASTPGMNTEAFF
clone_size: -
d_call: -
v_call: TRBV11-2
j_call: TRBJ1-1

cdr3_nt: TGCAGCGCCTTCTCCCGGGAGGACTACAATGAGCAGTTCTTC
cdr3_aa: CSAFSREDYNEQFF
clone_size: -
d_call: TRBD2
v_call: TRBV29-1
j_call: TRBJ2-1

cdr3_nt: TGCAGCTCGTCTAGGGGCACTGAAGCTTTCTTT
cdr3_aa: CSSSRGTEAFF
clone_size: -
d_call: -
v_call: TRBV29-1
j_call: TRBJ1-1

cdr3_nt: TGTGCCAGCAGTCTGGGGACATGGGAGAACACTGAAGCTTTCTTT
cdr3_aa: CASSLGTWENTEAFF
clone_size: -
d_call: -
v_call: TRBV6-5
j_call: TRBJ1-1